What follows are 10 T cell receptor beta chains derived from one specimen sequenced in a study of CD8 T cells in ankylosing spondylitis. TCRdb used MiXCR to reprocess the 5' RACE reads, holding one entry per CDR3 protein. This table holds 450,000 to 550,000 distinct CDR3 sequences, approximately 5.3% found once. General study points: Within ankylosing spondylitis blood, a TCR beta motif made up of eight highly homologous variants appeared to be characteristic.

Their target antigens are unknown. Sequences were obtained from blood, either unsorted or a sorted T cell fraction (not recorded which). These receptors were collected from a male donor with ankylosing spondylitis.

This clonotype was detected many times. The chain employs TRBV4-2 and TRBJ2-5; D call uncertain. The V gene lost 6 bases and the J gene lost 2 bases, with 10 bases spanning the gap. The CDR3 runs 13 residues. CDR1 LGHNA and CDR2 YNFKEQ come from the germline V gene. The CDR3 DNA sequence: TGTGCCAGCAGGCTAATTAATCAAGAGACCCAGTACTTC. It specifies CASRLINQETQYF.

In its sample, this clonotype was seen many times. CDR3 residues: CSARDEASPLHF. CDR3 sequence (DNA): TGCAGTGCTAGAGATGAAGCTTCACCCCTCCACTTT. V and J are TRBV20-1 and TRBJ1-6, with D unresolved. CDR1 and CDR2 (germline): DFQATT, SNEGSKA (reference sequence). The CDR3 length is 12 residues. Trimming took 0 bases from V and 9 from J, leaving 6 bases between them.

The sample holds many counts of this clonotype. The chain recombines TRBV5-1 with TRBJ2-7; unclear D gene. The CDR3 has 16 residues. Germline CDR1 SGHRS, CDR2 YFSETQ. Trimming took off 0 bases at V and 2 bases at J, with 15 bases between the two ends. Written as DNA, the CDR3 is TGCGCCAGCAGCTTGGAGGTACGGGTAAACCCCTACGAGCAGTACTTC. It specifies CASSLEVRVNPYEQYF.

V is TRBV3-1 and J is TRBJ2-5; D ambiguous. Germline values: CDR1 LGHDT, CDR2 YNNKEL (reference sequence). V dropped 0 bases and J dropped 6 bases, with 11 bases sitting between them. The CDR3 is 14 amino acids. As DNA, the CDR3 is TGTGCCAGCAGCCAAGATTTGGGTTACCAGACCCAGTACTTC. Protein product: CASSQDLGYQTQYF.

The chain couples TRBV5-1 to TRBJ2-7; weak D call: TRBD2 (7 bases). The CDR3 runs to 16 residues. Germline V gives CDR1 SGHRS, CDR2 YFSETQ. With 4 bases removed from V and 2 bases from J, the gap between germline ends came to 19 bases. The CDR3 loop is CASSRGAPLGAYEQYF. CDR3 nucleotide sequence: TGCGCCAGCAGCCGGGGGGCCCCCTTGGGAGCCTACGAGCAGTACTTC.

V usage is TRBV28 and J usage is TRBJ1-2; D is perhaps TRBD1 (6 bases). CDR3 length equals 12 residues. Trimming cost V 8 bases and J 3 bases, with 10 bases left between them. The germline gives CDR1 MDHEN, CDR2 SYDVKM. CDR3 coding DNA: TGTGCCAGCCACGGACAGTACTATGGCTACACCTTC. Amino acids: CASHGQYYGYTF.

There are many counts of this clonotype. The CDR3 spells CASRGQAYEQYF. Written as DNA, the CDR3 is TGTGCCAGCAGGGGACAGGCTTACGAGCAGTACTTC. The chain recombines TRBV12-3 or TRBV12-4 with TRBJ2-7; TRBD1 matches 8 bases. The CDR3 has 12 residues. V was clipped by 6 bases and J by 4 bases; unmatched bases: 2.

This clonotype was seen ten or more times. The chain is built from TRBV10-3 and TRBJ2-7; D might be TRBD2 (6 bases). The germline V and J ends were trimmed by 5 bases and 5 bases, with 16 bases remaining between them. Germline V gene sequence: CDR1 ENHRY, CDR2 SYGVKD. This CDR3 spans 14 amino acids. The CDR3 loop is CAISRSGFGHEQYF. DNA of the CDR3: TGTGCCATCAGTCGAAGCGGGTTCGGGCACGAGCAGTACTTC.

This clonotype has a count of ten or more. The chain links TRBV15 to TRBJ1-2; no firm D call. Germline V lookup: CDR1 LNHNV, CDR2 YYDKDF (reference sequence). The CDR3 extends over 14 amino acids. The V end lost 0 bases, the J end lost 2 bases, and 7 bases lay between the germline ends. CDR3 nucleotides: TGTGCCACCAGCAGAGATCTGAGCAACTATGGCTACACCTTC. It specifies CATSRDLSNYGYTF.

There are many counts of this clonotype. The chain combines TRBV5-5 with TRBJ2-2; 8 positions match TRBD1. The V gene's germline CDR1 is SGHKS and CDR2 YYEKEE (reference sequence). J was trimmed by 5 bases and V by 4 bases; bases with no gene match: 10. CDR3 length: 16 residues. Written as DNA, the CDR3 is TGTGCCAGCAGCCCGGTTTCGACAGGGGCTACCGGGGAGCTGTTTTTT. Its protein product is CASSPVSTGATGELFF. Full variable domain (remainder filled in from reference TRBV5-5 and TRBJ2-2): DAGVTQSPTHLIKTRGQQVTLRCSPISGHKSVSWYQQVLGQGPQFIFQYYEKEERGRGNFPDRFSARQFPNYSSELNVNALLLGDSALYLCASSPVSTGATGELFFGEGSRLTVL.